The 11 T cell receptor beta chains below were found in one sample sequenced in a study of blood T cell repertoires in COVID-19. The assay was immunoSEQ multiplex PCR, and TCRdb's table has in-frame clones only and misses some. This repertoire shows 210,000 or so clones, about 86% found once; its top ten account for around 9.3%. Sequencing was performed on PBMCs or T cells enriched from blood (not recorded which). These receptors were obtained from a woman aged 50 to 60 with acute COVID-19.

This rearrangement joins TRBV7-2 to TRBJ2-7; 11 nucleotides agree with TRBD1. The ends lost 0 bases at V and 3 bases at J; junction bases unmatched: 4. There are 16 residues in the CDR3. Germline V CDR1 and CDR2: SGHTA, FQGNSA. CDR3: CASSLAMGQGGYEQYF. DNA for the CDR3: TGTGCCAGCAGCTTAGCGATGGGACAGGGGGGCTACGAGCAGTACTTC.

The chain is built from TRBV6-4 and TRBJ2-1, with 8 positions matching TRBD2. This CDR3 comprises 13 residues. Germline CDR1 is MRHNA and CDR2 is SNTAGT. The V and J ends lost 5 bases and 9 bases, in that order; junction bases with no gene match: 6. CDR3 nucleotide sequence: TGTGCCAGCAGTCCGGGAGGGGTAGGTGAGCAGTTCTTC. Translated, it gives CASSPGGVGEQFF.

The rearrangement links TRBV2 to TRBJ1-5, with no clear D. Germline CDR1 SNHLY, CDR2 FYNNEI. Trimming left V 0 bases short and J 8 bases short, with 5 bases between. The CDR3 is made up of 12 amino acids. CDR3 sequence reads: CASSEARKPQHF. The CDR3 nucleotides read TGTGCCAGCAGTGAAGCGCGTAAGCCCCAGCATTTT.

V and J are TRBV6-5 and TRBJ2-5, with 9 bases identical to TRBD1. V was pared by 2 bases and J by 0 bases, with 4 bases of the junction left unmatched. CDR3 length equals 16 residues. Germline lookup yields CDR1 MNHEY and CDR2 SVGAGI. The CDR3 loop is CASSYLGQGYQETQYF. The CDR3 nucleotides read TGTGCCAGCAGTTACCTGGGACAGGGCTACCAAGAGACCCAGTACTTC.

The chain uses TRBV18 and TRBJ2-1; TRBD2 matches 9 bases. The V and J ends lost 3 bases and 7 bases, in that order; junction bases with no gene match: 10. This CDR3 is built from 16 residues. Germline V lookup: CDR1 KGHSH, CDR2 LQKENI. The CDR3, as DNA: TGTGCCAGCTCACCTAACCGCCTAGCGGGGAATAATGAGCAGTTCTTC. This gives the protein CASSPNRLAGNNEQFF.

The V gene is TRBV4-1, the J gene TRBJ1-2; TRBD1 aligns across 10 bases. In germline, CDR1 is MGHRA, CDR2 YSYEKL. The CDR3 spans 16 residues. The V and J ends lost 3 bases and 5 bases, in that order; junction bases with no gene match: 9. CDR3: CASSQPTGQGRYGYTF. The CDR3 DNA reads as TGCGCCAGCAGCCAGCCAACGGGACAGGGGAGGTATGGCTACACCTTC.

The CDR3 sequence is CASSPFPGNYGYTF. CDR3 nucleotides: TGTGCCAGCTCACCATTTCCAGGAAACTATGGCTACACCTTC. The V gene is TRBV18, the J gene TRBJ1-2; D is unresolved. Germline-derived CDR1 and CDR2 are KGHSH and LQKENI. The CDR3 runs 14 residues. Trimming shortened V by 2 bases and J by 2 bases, and 9 bases separated the two germline ends.

This clone was detected once. The rearrangement uses TRBV18 and TRBJ1-1; no definite D call. The germline gives CDR1 KGHSH, CDR2 LQKENI. V shed 2 bases and J shed 0 bases, with 10 bases lying between them. The CDR3 sequence is 15 residues long. The CDR3 coding sequence is TGTGCCAGCTCACCAAATGAGGGAGTGAACACTGAAGCTTTCTTT. Amino acid sequence: CASSPNEGVNTEAFF.

This chain joins TRBV15 and TRBJ2-7, with TRBD2 matching 9 bases. The V gene end was trimmed by 3 bases and the J gene end by 3 bases; junction bases not matched to a gene: 15. In germline, CDR1 is LNHNV, CDR2 YYDKDF (reference sequence). The CDR3 loop spans 18 amino acids. DNA for the CDR3: TGTGCCACCAGCAGTGCGAAAGGGGTGAGGACTAGCGACTACGAGCAGTACTTC. Its protein is CATSSAKGVRTSDYEQYF. The full variable domain, rest sourced from reference TRBV15 and TRBJ2-7, is DAMVIQNPRYQVTQFGKPVTLSCSQTLNHNVMYWYQQKSSQAPKLLFHYYDKDFNNEADTPDNFQSRRPNTSFCFLDIRSPGLGDTAMYLCATSSAKGVRTSDYEQYFGPGTRLTVT.

The rearrangement uses TRBV19 and TRBJ1-1; 7 bases are a match to TRBD1. CDR1 LNHDA and CDR2 SQIVND come from the germline V gene (reference sequence). The ends lost 7 bases at V and 3 bases at J; junction bases unmatched: 8. The CDR3 consists of 14 residues. The CDR3 sequence: CASIKGGADTEAFF. In DNA, the CDR3 is TGTGCCAGTATAAAAGGGGGCGCGGACACTGAAGCTTTCTTT.

The chain has TRBV9 and TRBJ2-1; 9 bases are a match to TRBD1. This CDR3 has 16 residues. Germline loops: CDR1 SGDLS, CDR2 YYNGEE. Trimming took 5 bases from V and 4 from J; bases not matched to a gene: 10. CDR3 bases: TGTGCCAGCAGTGCAGCATCGGACAGGGGTTACAATGAGCAGTTCTTC. Translating it yields CASSAASDRGYNEQFF.